Sequencing of this TCR beta chain was carried out in a study of blood T cell repertoires in COVID-19. Study-level information: From the United States, Italy and Spain came samples of acute and convalescent COVID-19. PBMCs, B-cell-depleted T cells, or T cells were the source of the cDNA or gDNA that made up the material.

As originally analysed: Amplification of reference gene primers provided the estimated nucleated cell counts. Clones were read by immunoSEQ multiplex PCR, and TCRdb kept only the in-frame ones, dropping some. V, J and clone size derive from that table, while D and trimming were established from the DNA sequence. The sample consists of about 400,000 clones, roughly 86% of them appearing once. With 3 bases removed from V and 0 bases from J, the gap between germline ends came to 10 bases. CDR3 length: 15 residues. CDR1 and CDR2 (germline): KGHSH, LQKENI. This rearrangement joins TRBV18 to TRBJ2-3; D not certain. The sequence came from a human donor in a cohort sampled during active COVID-19. The sample consisted of peripheral blood. CDR3: CASSPMASSTDTQYF. CDR3 DNA: TGTGCCAGCTCACCCATGGCAAGTAGCACAGATACGCAGTATTTT.